These 15 T cell receptor beta chains came from one sample sequenced in a study of OX40 agonist ivuxolimab in advanced cancers. Library preparation used the immunoSEQ multiplex PCR assay. Drawn from immuneACCESS, this table holds only the in-frame rearrangements with V and J called that TCRdb kept. Clones are partly lost; checked studies trace under half to an unresolved V gene and leave the rest unexplained. This sample is represented by roughly 48,000 clones; around 84% of them were singletons. The ten most abundant clones make up around 1.1% of the sample. This specimen consisted of CD4+ or CD8+ T cells sorted from blood, obtained in a trial of the OX40 agonist ivuxolimab. Receptors were obtained from an adult with an advanced solid tumor such as melanoma, head and neck, liver or kidney cancer.

The chain employs TRBV9 and TRBJ1-1; D possibly corresponds to TRBD1 (6 bases). The CDR3 sequence is 13 residues long. Trimming removed 4 bases from V and 7 bases from J, with 14 bases in between. The germline V gene has CDR1 SGDLS and CDR2 YYNGEE. CDR3 DNA sequence: TGTGCCAGCAGCTTTGGACAGTTCAGTGAAGCTTTCTTT. Amino acids: CASSFGQFSEAFF. Variable domain in full (rest from reference TRBV9 and TRBJ1-1): DSGVTQTPKHLITATGQRVTLRCSPRSGDLSVYWYQQSLDQGLQFLIQYYNGEERAKGNILERFSAQQFPDLHSELNLSSLELGDSALYFCASSFGQFSEAFFGQGTRLTVV.

The rearrangement joins TRBV6-5 to TRBJ2-7; D is unclear. The CDR3 sequence is 13 residues long. V was shortened by 6 bases and J by 1 base, with 10 bases between the two germline ends. CDR1 and CDR2 from the germline V gene are MNHEY and SVGAGI. CDR3 loop: CASRSPGSYEQYF. The CDR3 coding sequence is TGTGCCAGCAGGTCCCCTGGTTCCTACGAGCAGTACTTC.

This CDR3 reads CASSQVPGQGGETQYF. Here the CDR3 DNA reads TGCGCCAGCAGCCAGGTCCCGGGACAGGGAGGTGAGACCCAGTACTTC. This chain connects TRBV4-1 to TRBJ2-5, with TRBD1 identical over 9 bases. Germline CDR1 reads MGHRA; CDR2 reads YSYEKL. The ends lost 3 bases at V and 5 bases at J; junction bases unmatched: 10. The CDR3 spans 16 residues.

This chain links TRBV20-1 with TRBJ2-7, with D possibly TRBD1 on 6 matching bases. The CDR3 runs 11 residues. V dropped 4 bases and J dropped 7 bases, with 11 bases sitting between them. From germline, CDR1 is DFQATT and CDR2 SNEGSKA (reference sequence). This CDR3 is CSANWGPEQYF. CDR3 sequence (DNA): TGCAGTGCTAATTGGGGGCCGGAGCAGTACTTC.

V gene TRBV7-8 combines with J gene TRBJ2-5; the match to TRBD2 covers 8 bases. The germline V gene has CDR1 SGHVS and CDR2 FQNEAQ. The CDR3 is 17 amino acids. Trimming took 4 bases from V and 5 from J; bases not matched to a gene: 15. The CDR3 here is CASSSRTGGGRRETQYF. DNA for the CDR3: TGTGCCAGCAGCTCGAGAACGGGGGGCGGGAGGCGGGAGACCCAGTACTTC.

This chain connects TRBV7-9 to TRBJ2-3; D possibly corresponds to TRBD2 (6 bases). Trimming left V 1 base short and J 0 bases short, with 11 bases between. This CDR3 comprises 16 residues. The germline V gene encodes CDR1 SEHNR and CDR2 FQNEAQ (reference sequence). CDR3 DNA sequence: TGTGCCAGCAGCTTAGGCCCAGCGGGCAGCACAGATACGCAGTATTTT. Translating gives CASSLGPAGSTDTQYF.

The chain carries TRBV13 and TRBJ2-3, with TRBD2 matching over 10 bases. The V gene's germline CDR1 is PRHDT and CDR2 FYEKMQ (reference sequence). V shed 5 bases and J 3 bases; nucleotides not matched to a gene: 5. CDR3 size: 15 residues. CDR3 nucleotides: TGTGCCAGCAGCCCCCCTAGCGGGAGTACAGATACGCAGTATTTT. It encodes CASSPPSGSTDTQYF.

The chain joins TRBV27 to TRBJ2-2; a weak D match, TRBD1 (5 bases). The V and J ends lost 2 bases and 2 bases respectively, with 6 bases between them. CDR3 length: 14 amino acids. Germline CDR1 reads MNHEY; CDR2 reads SMNVEV (reference sequence). DNA for the CDR3: TGTGCCAGCAGTTTAGGGGCTAACACCGGGGAGCTGTTTTTT. Protein product: CASSLGANTGELFF.

The chain employs TRBV5-1 and TRBJ1-2; 7 positions match TRBD1. The CDR3 totals 13 residues. J lost 5 bases, V lost 4 bases, and 5 bases had no gene match. CDR1 is SGHRS, CDR2 YFSETQ, per germline. The CDR3 loop reads CASSQNRGYGYTF. The CDR3 bases are TGCGCCAGCAGCCAAAACAGGGGTTATGGCTACACCTTC. Looking up the rest from reference TRBV5-1 and TRBJ1-2 gives the full variable domain: KAGVTQTPRYLIKTRGQQVTLSCSPISGHRSVSWYQQTPGQGLQFLFEYFSETQRNKGNFPGRFSGRQFSNSRSEMNVSTLELGDSALYLCASSQNRGYGYTFGSGTRLTVV.

The chain joins TRBV4-2 to TRBJ1-4, with 7 bases identical to TRBD1. The CDR3 covers 16 residues. Trimming took 0 bases from V and 8 from J; bases not matched to a gene: 9. Germline CDR1 LGHNA, CDR2 YNFKEQ. The CDR3 DNA reads TGTGCCAGCAGCCAAGAAATGAGACAGGGAAACGAAAAACTGTTTTTT. Protein: CASSQEMRQGNEKLFF.

V gene TRBV5-1 combines with J gene TRBJ1-1; D unresolved. CDR1 SGHRS and CDR2 YFSETQ come from the germline V gene. Between the trimmed V and J ends, which lost 3 bases and 6 bases, there was a span of 15 bases. There are 14 residues in the CDR3. CDR3 sequence reads: CASSSSTGNPEAFF. CDR3 sequence (DNA): TGCGCCAGCAGCTCCTCGACTGGAAATCCTGAAGCTTTCTTT.

V and J are TRBV29-1 and TRBJ2-5; TRBD1 is a possible D gene (6 bases). The CDR3 length is 15 residues. The germline V gene has CDR1 SQVTM and CDR2 ANQGSEA. V dropped 3 bases and J dropped 3 bases, with 17 bases sitting between them. CDR3 DNA: TGCAGCGTTGAGGGGGCGGGCTTAGGAGAAGAGACCCAGTACTTC. This translates into CSVEGAGLGEETQYF. Drawing the rest from reference TRBV29-1 and TRBJ2-5, the complete variable domain is SAVISQKPSRDICQRGTSLTIQCQVDSQVTMMFWYRQQPGQSLTLIATANQGSEATYESGFVIDKFPISRPNLTFSTLTVSNMSPEDSSIYLCSVEGAGLGEETQYFGPGTRLLVL.

The chain uses TRBV2 and TRBJ2-5; D is unresolved. The germline CDR1 and CDR2 sequences are SNHLY and FYNNEI. The CDR3 length is 16 residues. Trimming left V 2 bases short and J 4 bases short, with 17 bases between. The CDR3 protein is CASSESPAGPSETQYF. In DNA, the CDR3 is TGTGCCAGCAGTGAAAGTCCGGCCGGTCCGTCAGAGACCCAGTACTTC. The whole variable domain, remainder taken from reference TRBV2 and TRBJ2-5, is EPEVTQTPSHQVTQMGQEVILRCVPISNHLYFYWYRQILGQKVEFLVSFYNNEISEKSEIFDDQFSVERPDGSNFTLKIRSTKLEDSAMYFCASSESPAGPSETQYFGPGTRLLVL.

The rearrangement uses TRBV7-2 and TRBJ2-7; 10 nucleotides agree with TRBD2. CDR3 length: 14 residues. V was pared by 1 base and J by 6 bases, with 3 bases of the junction left unmatched. Germline CDR1 SGHTA, CDR2 FQGNSA. CDR3 sequence: CASSLGTSGSEQYF. The CDR3 region has the DNA TGTGCCAGCAGCTTAGGGACTAGCGGTAGCGAGCAGTACTTC.

V is TRBV10-3 and J is TRBJ2-5; tentatively, D is TRBD1 (6 bases). Looked up from germline, CDR1 is ENHRY and CDR2 is SYGVKD. The V gene lost 6 bases and the J gene lost 1 base, with 15 bases spanning the gap. The CDR3 has 15 residues. CDR3 bases: TGTGCCATCAGCGGGACAAGAGGATTCCAAGAGACCCAGTACTTC. It specifies CAISGTRGFQETQYF.